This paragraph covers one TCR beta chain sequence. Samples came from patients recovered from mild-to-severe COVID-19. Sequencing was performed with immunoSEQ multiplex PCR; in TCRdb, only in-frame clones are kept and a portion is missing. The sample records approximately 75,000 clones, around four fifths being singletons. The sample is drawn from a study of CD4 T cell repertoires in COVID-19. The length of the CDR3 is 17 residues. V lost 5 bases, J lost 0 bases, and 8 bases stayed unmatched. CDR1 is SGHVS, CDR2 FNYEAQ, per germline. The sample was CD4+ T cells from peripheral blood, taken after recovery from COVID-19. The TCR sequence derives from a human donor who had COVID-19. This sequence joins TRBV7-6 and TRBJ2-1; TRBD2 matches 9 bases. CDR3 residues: CASSLEVAGASYNEQFF. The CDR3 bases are TGTGCCAGCAGCCTAGAGGTAGCGGGGGCCTCCTACAATGAGCAGTTCTTC. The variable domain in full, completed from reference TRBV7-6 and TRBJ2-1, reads GAGVSQSPRYKVTKRGQDVALRCDPISGHVSLYWYRQALGQGPEFLTYFNYEAQQDKSGLPNDRFSAERPEGSISTLTIQRTEQRDSAMYRCASSLEVAGASYNEQFFGPGTRLTVL.